These 23 T cell receptor beta chains were all obtained from the same sample, sequenced in a study of human thymus T cells. Resections removed during corrective heart surgery provided the thymus tissue used. Here immunoSEQ multiplex PCR was the method, and the copy in TCRdb shows in-frame clones only, minus some. Altogether around 130,000 clones are present, 90% to 95% being singletons, with the ten largest covering 0.02% to 0.03%. Sequencing was done on a sample of thymus tissue. The receptors derive from a boy under two years old with a congenital heart defect but otherwise immunologically healthy.

CDR3 bases: TGTGCCAGCGCTTACAGGGGACCCCCCTTTAGCTCCTATAATTCACCCCTCCACTTT. Translated, it gives CASAYRGPPFSSYNSPLHF. The chain carries TRBV27 and TRBJ1-6; 7 nucleotides match TRBD1. V lost 8 bases and J lost 0; bases outside the gene matches: 16. This CDR3 is 19 amino acids long. Looked up from germline, CDR1 is MNHEY and CDR2 is SMNVEV (reference sequence).

This chain connects TRBV19 to TRBJ1-1; a possible D gene is TRBD1 (6 bases). The V and J ends lost 4 bases and 5 bases respectively, with 23 bases between them. The CDR3 contains 17 residues. Germline V gives CDR1 LNHDA, CDR2 SQIVND (reference sequence). This CDR3 reads CASSTLIQGPSGTEAFF. CDR3 nucleotides: TGTGCCAGTAGTACCCTCATCCAGGGGCCTTCGGGAACTGAAGCTTTCTTT.

The J gene is TRBJ1-4, the V gene TRBV7-6, with D unresolved. The V end was cut by 5 bases, the J end by 7 bases, with 20 bases between. The CDR3 contains 16 residues. The germline gives CDR1 SGHVS, CDR2 FNYEAQ. This CDR3 reads CASSLLRTSEREKLFF. In nucleotides, the CDR3 is TGTGCCAGCAGCCTTCTAAGGACCTCCGAACGTGAAAAACTGTTTTTT.

This clone showed up just once. The CDR3 bases are TGCAGTGCTCGCCCAGCACAGGGGCAGTTCTTC. Translation: CSARPAQGQFF. The chain combines TRBV20-1 with TRBJ2-1, with D possibly matching TRBD1 (6 bases). Germline V CDR1 and CDR2: DFQATT, SNEGSKA (reference sequence). The CDR3 runs to 11 residues. V was pared by 5 bases and J by 12 bases, with 14 bases between.

The CDR3 coding sequence is TGTGCCAGCAGCTTGCACCGGCCACAGGGGGGAGGTGGCTACACCTTC. Translated, it gives CASSLHRPQGGGGYTF. The chain recombines TRBV5-6 with TRBJ1-2; TRBD1 agrees at 8 bases. Trimming removed 1 base from V and 7 bases from J; junction bases left unmatched: 12. CDR3 length: 16 amino acids. Germline V gene lookup returns CDR1 SGHDT and CDR2 YYEEEE.

The chain uses TRBV11-2 and TRBJ2-7, with 8 bases matching TRBD1. CDR1 SGHAT and CDR2 FQNNGV come from the germline V gene. The CDR3 is 15 amino acids. V lost 2 bases to trimming and J lost 5 bases; unmatched junction nucleotides: 8. Here the CDR3 reads CASSLRAGGYNEQYF. The CDR3 region has the DNA TGTGCCAGCAGCTTAAGGGCAGGGGGCTACAACGAGCAGTACTTC.

The V call is TRBV28, the J call TRBJ1-6; 8 bases agree with TRBD1. Germline V lookup: CDR1 MDHEN, CDR2 SYDVKM. The length of the CDR3 is 17 residues. J gave up 8 bases and V 7 bases, and 16 bases lay outside the gene matches. The CDR3 spells CASNLVGQDTNHSPLHF. As DNA, the CDR3 is TGTGCCAGCAACCTTGTGGGACAGGACACTAACCATTCACCCCTCCACTTT.

This clone was detected once. The chain joins TRBV6-1 to TRBJ1-2; D not resolved. Germline values: CDR1 MNHNS, CDR2 SASEGT. CDR3 length: 15 amino acids. V was trimmed by 6 bases and J by 6 bases, leaving 20 bases between them. The CDR3 protein is CASSAPEGSTNGYTF. CDR3 nucleotide sequence: TGTGCCAGCAGCGCGCCTGAGGGCTCCACAAATGGCTACACCTTC.

The rearrangement joins TRBV18 to TRBJ1-5, with D hard to call. CDR3 size: 13 residues. V was cut by 6 bases and J by 1 base, with 7 bases left in between. Germline loops: CDR1 KGHSH, CDR2 LQKENI. The CDR3 nucleotides read TGTGCCAGCTCCCCCGGCAGCAATCAGCCCCAGCATTTT. Its protein product is CASSPGSNQPQHF.

V is TRBV4-1 and J is TRBJ2-2; D assignment may be TRBD1 or TRBD2 (5 bases each). CDR1 and CDR2 from the germline V gene are MGHRA and YSYEKL. The ends were cut back, 8 bases at V and 0 bases at J, with 19 bases in the middle. The CDR3 is made up of 17 amino acids. CDR3 DNA: TGCGCCAGCCCCCTTGGGACCAGGGACCCGAACACCGGGGAGCTGTTTTTT. Translating it yields CASPLGTRDPNTGELFF.

The genes are TRBV28 and TRBJ2-7; perhaps TRBD1 as D (5 bases). Germline V gene lookup returns CDR1 MDHEN and CDR2 SYDVKM. V was pared by 4 bases and J by 7 bases, with 17 bases between. CDR3 size: 14 residues. CDR3 sequence (DNA): TGTGCCAGCAGTTCAGACAGATTTGCGAGTGAGCAGTACTTC. Translated, it gives CASSSDRFASEQYF.

The chain carries TRBV7-2 and TRBJ2-5; unclear D gene. This CDR3 spans 16 amino acids. V was shortened by 0 bases and J by 3 bases, with 14 bases between the two germline ends. The germline CDR1 and CDR2 sequences are SGHTA and FQGNSA. The CDR3 region has the DNA TGTGCCAGCAGCTTAGCGCTAAGGCGCAGTAAAGAGACCCAGTACTTC. Translated: CASSLALRRSKETQYF.

The chain employs TRBV4-1 and TRBJ2-4, with TRBD1 matching over 10 bases. The germline V gene encodes CDR1 MGHRA and CDR2 YSYEKL. Losses at the gene ends were 0 bases for V and 0 bases for J; bases not matched to a gene: 2. The CDR3 spans 17 residues. CDR3 DNA: TGCGCCAGCAGCCAAGAGGGGGACAGGGGAGCCAAAAACATTCAGTACTTC. Its translation is CASSQEGDRGAKNIQYF.

V is TRBV2 and J is TRBJ1-4; D uncertain. The ends were cut back, 6 bases at V and 0 bases at J, with 14 bases in the middle. CDR1 is SNHLY, CDR2 FYNNEI, per germline. The CDR3 covers 16 residues. CDR3 DNA: TGTGCCAGCAGGGGCCCCTTAGTTGCAACTAATGAAAAACTGTTTTTT. Protein sequence: CASRGPLVATNEKLFF.

V usage is TRBV5-1 and J usage is TRBJ2-7, with D possibly matching TRBD2 (6 bases). The CDR3 covers 13 residues. V lost 2 bases, J lost 3 bases, and 9 bases lay in between. Per the germline V gene, CDR1 is SGHRS and CDR2 is YFSETQ. CDR3 protein: CASSLSGDYEQYF. The CDR3 region has the DNA TGCGCCAGCAGCTTATCGGGGGACTACGAGCAGTACTTC.

The rearrangement joins TRBV7-9 to TRBJ1-2, with 7 bases aligning to TRBD1. The CDR3 is made up of 14 amino acids. CDR1 is SEHNR, CDR2 FQNEAQ, per germline (reference sequence). V was clipped by 2 bases and J by 2 bases; unmatched bases: 2. CDR3 loop: CASSLQGVNYGYTF. The CDR3 DNA reads as TGTGCCAGCAGCTTACAGGGGGTAAACTATGGCTACACCTTC.

This chain joins TRBV4-3 and TRBJ2-7; TRBD2 matches at 11 bases. J gave up 4 bases and V 3 bases, and 5 bases lay outside the gene matches. Germline lookup yields CDR1 LGHNA and CDR2 YSLEER. This CDR3 has 15 amino acids. The CDR3 region has the DNA TGCGCCAGCAGCCAGGCGACTAGCGGGGTATACGAGCAGTACTTC. Its translation: CASSQATSGVYEQYF.

The chain is built from TRBV5-1 and TRBJ2-7; 12 bases are shared with TRBD2. Germline V gene data show CDR1 as SGHRS and CDR2 as YFSETQ. Trimming removed 0 bases from V and 1 base from J; junction bases left unmatched: 11. The CDR3 sequence is 19 residues long. CDR3 amino acids: CASSLGLKPSGGASYEQYF. CDR3 in DNA: TGCGCCAGCAGCTTGGGGTTGAAACCTAGCGGGGGGGCGTCCTACGAGCAGTACTTC.

Points on this clone: Other nucleotide sequences in the sample specify the same CDR3. This chain connects TRBV5-6 to TRBJ2-1; 7 nucleotides agree with TRBD2. CDR3 length equals 14 residues. Germline V gives CDR1 SGHDT, CDR2 YYEEEE. Trimming removed 0 bases from V and 4 bases from J; junction bases left unmatched: 1. CDR3 residues: CASSLVGGYNEQFF. CDR3 DNA sequence: TGTGCCAGCAGCTTGGTCGGGGGGTACAATGAGCAGTTCTTC.

J is TRBJ1-2 and V is TRBV9, with D perhaps TRBD1 (5 bases). CDR1 and CDR2 (germline): SGDLS, YYNGEE. There are 13 residues in the CDR3. V was clipped by 4 bases and J by 4 bases, with 11 bases between them. CDR3 in amino acids: CASSSGRSYGYTF. For the CDR3, the DNA is TGTGCCAGCAGCTCGGGACGGAGCTATGGCTACACCTTC.

This rearrangement joins TRBV7-2 to TRBJ2-7; no clear D gene. The CDR3 runs to 13 residues. Germline CDR1 is SGHTA and CDR2 is FQGNSA. The V end was cut by 0 bases, the J end by 2 bases, with 5 bases between. CDR3 DNA sequence: TGTGCCAGCAGCTTAGCTAAGACCTACGAGCAGTACTTC. This codes for CASSLAKTYEQYF.

This chain joins TRBV6-1 and TRBJ2-5, with D possibly TRBD2 on 7 matching bases. Germline CDR1 and CDR2: MNHNS and SASEGT. With 6 bases removed from V and 4 bases from J, the gap between germline ends came to 18 bases. The CDR3 runs to 15 residues. DNA of the CDR3: TGTGCCAGCAGAAGGGGGGCGGGGGTGCCAGAGACCCAGTACTTC. The encoded protein is CASRRGAGVPETQYF.

This chain joins TRBV27 and TRBJ1-4; D not resolved. The CDR3 runs to 15 residues. Germline CDR1 is MNHEY and CDR2 is SMNVEV (reference sequence). V was clipped by 7 bases and J by 8 bases, with 20 bases between them. Here the CDR3 DNA reads TGTGCCAGCAAACCCGGTGGAGACTGGAAGGAAAAACTGTTTTTT. The encoded protein is CASKPGGDWKEKLFF.